These 11 T cell receptor beta chains originate from one sample sequenced in a study of T cells in Graves' hyperthyroidism and ophthalmopathy. TCR beta CDR3 region amplification was performed from RNA transcripts. The study used the HTBI primer set for a first-round RT-PCR of the TCR CDR3. Using its own MiXCR run on the multiplex PCR reads, TCRdb lists one record per CDR3 protein. Of 450,000 to 600,000 distinct CDR3 sequences listed, just under 20% are singletons. The sample taken for sequencing was blood. The source is a man aged 40-50 years with Graves' ophthalmopathy.

The genes are TRBV5-1 and TRBJ2-3, with D tentatively TRBD2 (7 bases). Germline V gives CDR1 SGHRS, CDR2 YFSETQ. The CDR3 runs 15 residues. The V gene lost 3 bases and the J gene lost 5 bases, with 16 bases spanning the gap. The CDR3 sequence is CASSSWGGFKDTQYF. The CDR3 DNA follows: TGCGCCAGCAGCTCCTGGGGGGGCTTCAAAGATACGCAGTATTTT.

The V call is TRBV7-2, the J call TRBJ1-1, with D perhaps matching TRBD1 (5 bases). The CDR3 sequence is 14 residues long. Germline-derived CDR1 and CDR2 are SGHTA and FQGNSA. Trimming stripped 2 bases from V and 5 bases from J, with 12 bases between. The CDR3 nucleotides are TGTGCCAGCAGCTTAAACGGGGCAGGTACTGAAGCTTTCTTT. It specifies CASSLNGAGTEAFF. The whole variable domain, remainder taken from reference TRBV7-2 and TRBJ1-1, is GAGVSQSPSNKVTEKGKDVELRCDPISGHTALYWYRQSLGQGLEFLIYFQGNSAPDKSGLPSDRFSAERTGGSVSTLTIQRTQQEDSAVYLCASSLNGAGTEAFFGQGTRLTVV.

The chain recombines TRBV20-1 with TRBJ1-2; 9 bases align to TRBD1. V lost 2 bases and J lost 8; bases outside the gene matches: 9. This CDR3 comprises 14 residues. Germline CDR1 and CDR2: DFQATT and SNEGSKA (reference sequence). Here the CDR3 DNA reads TGCAGTGCTAGAACAGGGGGCTCCCGACTGGGCTACACCTTC. It specifies CSARTGGSRLGYTF.

This clonotype was observed many times. The CDR3 nucleotides are TGTGCCTGGAGCCTTTCGGAGAGTAACTATGGCTACACCTTC. Translation: CAWSLSESNYGYTF. The chain joins TRBV30 to TRBJ1-2, with D unclear. The CDR3 runs to 14 residues. Trimming took off 3 bases at V and 1 base at J, with 12 bases between the two ends. Per the germline V gene, CDR1 is GTSNPN and CDR2 is SVGIG (reference sequence).

This clonotype was recorded a few times. The CDR3: CATSRDFPGQMNTEAFF. The CDR3 nucleotides read TGTGCCACCAGCAGAGATTTTCCGGGACAGATGAACACTGAAGCTTTCTTT. V usage is TRBV15 and J usage is TRBJ1-1, with 7 positions matching TRBD1. Germline V gene data show CDR1 as LNHNV and CDR2 as YYDKDF (reference sequence). The CDR3 is 17 residues long. Trimming took 0 bases from V and 0 from J; bases not matched to a gene: 7.

The chain recombines TRBV30 with TRBJ1-3; a weak D match, TRBD1 (6 bases). Per germline, CDR1 GTSNPN and CDR2 SVGIG (reference sequence). V lost 2 bases and J lost 0, with 11 bases in between. The CDR3 sequence is 15 residues long. The CDR3 region is CAWSRTVISGNTIYF. CDR3 DNA sequence: TGTGCCTGGAGTCGGACAGTGATCTCTGGAAACACCATATATTTT.

This clonotype has only a few counts. The rearrangement uses TRBV20-1 and TRBJ1-1; tentatively, D is TRBD1 (5 bases). In germline, CDR1 is DFQATT, CDR2 SNEGSKA (reference sequence). This CDR3 is built from 13 residues. The V end was cut by 3 bases, the J end by 1 base, with 9 bases between. The CDR3 DNA reads TGCAGTGCTAGTCGACAGTCGAACACTGAAGCTTTCTTT. Translation: CSASRQSNTEAFF.

This clonotype was counted ten times or more. The rearrangement joins TRBV2 to TRBJ2-2, with 9 bases that match TRBD2. Unmatched junction bases numbered 7, after V lost 4 bases and J lost 4 bases. The germline V gene has CDR1 SNHLY and CDR2 FYNNEI. The CDR3 runs to 16 residues. This CDR3 reads CASSARGRAITGELFF. CDR3 DNA: TGTGCCAGCAGTGCGCGCGGGAGGGCCATCACCGGGGAGCTGTTTTTT.

The rearrangement links TRBV19 to TRBJ1-2; possible D gene TRBD1, 6 bases. The V gene lost 5 bases and the J gene lost 0 bases, with 13 bases spanning the gap. The CDR3 is made up of 15 amino acids. Looked up from germline, CDR1 is LNHDA and CDR2 is SQIVND (reference sequence). The CDR3 here is CASSAGQYPNYGYTF. In DNA, the CDR3 is TGTGCCAGTAGTGCTGGACAGTATCCTAACTATGGCTACACCTTC.

The DNA of the CDR3 is TGTGCCAGCAGCCGAGAGCGGGGGGCCGGTGAGCAGTTCTTC. Translation: CASSRERGAGEQFF. The V call is TRBV13, the J call TRBJ2-1; 9 bases are shared with TRBD2. Germline CDR1 reads PRHDT; CDR2 reads FYEKMQ (reference sequence). CDR3 length equals 14 residues. V was clipped by 5 bases and J by 9 bases; unmatched bases: 8.

This clonotype was seen repeatedly, ten times or more. This chain links TRBV2 with TRBJ2-7; unclear D gene. The CDR3 totals 15 residues. Trimming removed 7 bases at V and 4 bases at J, with 20 bases between. The germline V gene encodes CDR1 SNHLY and CDR2 FYNNEI. The DNA for the CDR3 is TGTGCCAGCATAGGCAGGCCCAGCAGTACGTACGAGCAGTACTTC. Its translation: CASIGRPSSTYEQYF.